This TCR beta chain was documented in a study of blood T cells in healthy people across ages. This clonotype was detected a few times. Germline CDR1 and CDR2: DFQATT and SNEGSKA (reference sequence). CDR3 length: 16 amino acids. V gave up 0 bases and J gave up 3 bases; unmatched junction bases: 11. Donor samples were obtained from healthy Caucasian individuals from Russia, aged about 6 to 100. A minimum of 6.5 million PBMCs was isolated per sample. Then a second PCR, running roughly 7 to 11 cycles, was carried out with a sample-barcoded 5' primer and a J-beta primer mix. TCRdb independently ran MiXCR on the 5' RACE reads; one entry per CDR3 protein. This sample has roughly 1.6 million distinct CDR3 sequences, with approximately 32% found just once.

This TCR was sampled from a woman younger than 45 in good health. Input material: blood. This sequence joins TRBV20-1 and TRBJ2-7, with 7 positions matching TRBD1. The CDR3 here is CSARETGVVFVYEQYF. The CDR3 DNA follows: TGCAGTGCTAGAGAAACAGGGGTTGTTTTCGTCTACGAGCAGTACTTC.